This T cell receptor beta chain was identified in a study of T cell responses to AZD1222 COVID-19 vaccine. Profiled with immunoSEQ multiplex PCR; TCRdb holds only in-frame clones, not every one. The table lists some 130,000 clones, more than 85% of them singletons, with more than 8% in the top ten. CDR3 length: 15 residues. The ends lost 0 bases at V and 4 bases at J; junction bases unmatched: 2. Germline V gene data show CDR1 as SGHNT and CDR2 as YYREEE (reference sequence). This chain links TRBV5-4 with TRBJ1-1; 11 bases line up with TRBD1. The sequence was obtained from an adult in good health. The sequencing used peripheral blood, collected on day 0 of AZD1222 vaccination. In DNA form, the CDR3 reads TGTGCCAGCAGCTTGGCCGGGACAGGGGGCACTGAAGCTTTCTTT. It encodes CASSLAGTGGTEAFF. The full variable domain, its missing parts supplied by reference TRBV5-4 and TRBJ1-1, is ETGVTQSPTHLIKTRGQQVTLRCSSQSGHNTVSWYQQALGQGPQFIFQYYREEENGRGNFPPRFSGLQFPNYSSELNVNALELDDSALYLCASSLAGTGGTEAFFGQGTRLTVV.